Below are 4 T cell receptor beta chains sequenced from a single sample in a study of human T cells and chemical hapten exposure. Treatment indicated: therapeutic diphenylcyclopropenone sensitization with weekly scalp DPC. It was the library that attached unique molecular identifiers to individual cDNA molecules. TCRdb recomputed calls from the reads with MiXCR, one row per CDR3 protein. The data contain approximately 5,000 distinct CDR3 sequences, less than 65% of them singletons. Sample: whole blood, taken before DPC sensitization or 2, 6, or about 24 weeks after (not recorded which). The source of these receptors is an adult with alopecia areata. Some clones in this sample may be carry-over from other donors' samples. This table probably holds off-target reads from a library built for another chain.

In this sample, this clonotype turned up a few times. The rearrangement uses TRBV20-1 and TRBJ2-3; D unclear. The CDR3 has 17 residues. Trimming stripped 5 bases from V and 2 bases from J, with 23 bases between. Germline lookup yields CDR1 DFQATT and CDR2 SNEGSKA (reference sequence). In DNA form, the CDR3 reads TGCAGTGCTCTTCGAAAGGCTACCTCTGCGCCCACAGATACGCAGTATTTT. Protein product: CSALRKATSAPTDTQYF.

The chain links TRBV5-4 to TRBJ2-5, with 7 bases fitting TRBD2. Per germline, CDR1 SGHNT and CDR2 YYREEE (reference sequence). The CDR3 has 13 residues. The V segment lost 3 bases and the J segment 5 bases; nucleotides outside the gene matches: 4. CDR3 bases: TGTGCCAGCAGCTCAGCGGGAAGGGAGACCCAGTACTTC. Its translation: CASSSAGRETQYF.

This clonotype was counted only a few times. The chain joins TRBV21-1 to TRBJ1-2; the listed D gene, TRBD1, was not tested against the DNA. TRBV21-1 is a pseudogene segment. There are 16 residues in the CDR3. The CDR3 loop reads CASSKRRGAYNYGYTF. As DNA, the CDR3 is TGTGCCAGCAGCAAAAGGAGGGGGGCCTATAACTATGGCTACACCTTC.

The chain joins TRBV6-2 or TRBV6-3 to TRBJ2-3, with D uncertain. V was trimmed by 2 bases and J by 4 bases, leaving 19 bases between them. Germline CDR1 is MNHEY and CDR2 is SVGEGT. The CDR3 spans 17 residues. DNA of the CDR3: TGTGCCAGCAGTTACCTAGGTGGGCCCCTAAAGCCAGATACGCAGTATTTT. This sequence encodes CASSYLGGPLKPDTQYF.